Described below is a single T cell receptor (beta chain) sequence and its context. The antigen is undetermined. These data come from a study of T cells after yellow fever vaccination. TCRdb re-derived calls from the 5' RACE reads in MiXCR, one entry per CDR3 protein. The table records 80,000 to 100,000 distinct CDR3 sequences, 5.8% of them present only once. Broader study findings: Detected again after the booster were most primary-vaccination clones, at approximately 95% CD4 and roughly 88% CD8.

This TCR derives from a man between 18 and 29 years old who received the YFV17D yellow fever vaccine. The specimen was CD8+ T cells sorted from PBMCs, collected 10 days after the yellow fever booster vaccination.

CDR3: CAISPSGGSGYTF. The DNA for the CDR3 is TGTGCCATTAGCCCATCAGGAGGGTCCGGCTACACCTTC. The chain uses TRBV19 and TRBJ1-2; D call uncertain. CDR3 length equals 13 residues. Germline assignment: CDR1 LNHDA and CDR2 SQIVND (reference sequence). Between the trimmed V and J ends, which lost 10 bases and 8 bases, there was a span of 20 bases.